This TCR beta chain was documented in a study of PD-1 blockade in classical Hodgkin lymphoma. General study points: Newly diagnosed patients were reported to start with lower TCR diversity than healthy donors.

Measured with immunoSEQ multiplex PCR; TCRdb has only the in-frame clones, and not every one. The table lists about 4,200 clones, roughly 77% of them singletons. Only a few counts were recorded for this clone. Its antigen is not known. Germline V gives CDR1 SGHKS, CDR2 YYEKEE (reference sequence). The CDR3 is 16 amino acids. V was shortened by 4 bases and J by 0 bases, with 13 bases between the two germline ends. Sample time point: newly diagnosed, previously untreated cHL patient sample. Isolation of CD8+ T cells from thawed PBMCs used magnetic negative selection. Comparison relied on PBMCs that came from newly diagnosed, untreated classical Hodgkin lymphoma.

The specimen sequenced was CD8+ T cells from blood. This TCR derives from a human donor with classical Hodgkin lymphoma. The gene calls are TRBV5-5 and TRBJ2-2; D may match TRBD1 or TRBD2 (5 bases each). The CDR3 protein is CASSPHRGANTGELFF. The DNA of the CDR3 is TGTGCCAGCAGCCCCCACCGAGGGGCGAACACCGGGGAGCTGTTTTTT.